This paragraph reports one T cell receptor (beta chain). The sample is drawn from a study of blood T cell repertoires in COVID-19. About the research overall: Sites across the United States, Italy and Spain contributed samples from acute and convalescent COVID-19.

Germline values: CDR1 MDHEN, CDR2 SYDVKM. CDR3 length: 19 residues. Trimming removed 8 bases from V and 1 base from J, with 27 bases in between. In the authors' workflow: Estimation of nucleated cell counts was performed using reference gene primer amplification. Measured with immunoSEQ multiplex PCR; TCRdb has only the in-frame clones, and not every one. From that table come the V and J calls and clone size; the DNA was used to work out D and trimming. The sample holds 440,000 or so clones, approximately 91% seen once. The rearrangement uses TRBV28 and TRBJ1-5, with D tentatively TRBD1 (6 bases). The sequenced sample consisted of peripheral blood. The clonotype comes from a woman between 40 and 55 years old with COVID-19, enrolled during active disease. CDR3 sequence: CASANPGTPPIPSNQPQHF. The CDR3, as DNA: TGTGCCAGCGCTAACCCCGGGACACCACCGATACCGAGCAATCAGCCCCAGCATTTT.